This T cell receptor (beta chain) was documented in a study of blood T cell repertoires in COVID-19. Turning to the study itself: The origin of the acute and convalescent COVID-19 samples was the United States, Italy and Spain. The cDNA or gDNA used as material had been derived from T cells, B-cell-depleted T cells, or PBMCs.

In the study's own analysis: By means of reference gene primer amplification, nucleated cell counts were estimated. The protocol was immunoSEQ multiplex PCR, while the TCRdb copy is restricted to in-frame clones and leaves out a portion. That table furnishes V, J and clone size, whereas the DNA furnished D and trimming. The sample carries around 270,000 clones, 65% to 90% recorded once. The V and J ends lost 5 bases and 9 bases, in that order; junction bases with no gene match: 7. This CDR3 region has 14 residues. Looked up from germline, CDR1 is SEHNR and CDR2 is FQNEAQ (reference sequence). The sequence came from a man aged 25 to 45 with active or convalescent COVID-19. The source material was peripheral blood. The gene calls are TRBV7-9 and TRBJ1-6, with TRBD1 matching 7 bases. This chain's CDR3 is CASSPVQGSSPLHF. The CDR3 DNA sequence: TGTGCCAGCAGCCCAGTACAGGGGAGTTCACCCCTCCACTTT. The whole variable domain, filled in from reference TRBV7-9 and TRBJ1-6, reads DTGVSQNPRHKITKRGQNVTFRCDPISEHNRLYWYRQTLGQGPEFLTYFQNEAQLEKSRLLSDRFSAERPKGSFSTLEIQRTEQGDSAMYLCASSPVQGSSPLHFGNGTRLTVT.